The rows below give T cell receptor beta chains drawn from one sample of a study of T cells after yellow fever vaccination. TCRdb reprocessed the 5' RACE reads via MiXCR and lists one record per CDR3 protein. The sample consists of 300,000 to 450,000 distinct CDR3 sequences, 7% to 10% of them appearing once. The material sequenced was PBMCs, taken more than 40 days after the first yellow fever vaccination. Receptor source: a man between 18 and 35 years old who received the YFV17D yellow fever vaccine. The CDR3 runs from the conserved cysteine through the conserved F or W. A D gene is named only where the DNA matches it firmly. Size is stated for part of the rows, as once, few or many counts, or as a class when the clone is expanded.

D | J | V | size | CDR3 | DNA
. | TRBJ2-1 | TRBV5-1 | many | CARYRAVKNNEQFF | TGCGCCAGGTATCGGGCGGTGAAAAACAATGAGCAGTTCTTC
. | TRBJ1-1 | TRBV2 | . | CASSPTEVNTEAFF | TGTGCCAGCAGTCCTACGGAGGTGAACACTGAAGCTTTCTTT
TRBD2 | TRBJ2-1 | TRBV20-1 | . | CSARDGLAGGRGFF | TGCAGTGCTAGAGATGGACTAGCGGGGGGACGCGGATTCTTC
TRBD1 | TRBJ2-1 | TRBV10-3 | . | CAISETGGYNEQFF | TGTGCCATCAGTGAGACAGGGGGATACAATGAGCAGTTCTTC
TRBD1 | TRBJ1-1 | TRBV11-3 | few | CASSLAGQGVAEAFF | TGTGCCAGCAGCTTAGCTGGACAGGGGGTCGCTGAAGCTTTCTTT
. | TRBJ1-3 | TRBV4-3 | . | CASSQDQIRSTIYF | TGCGCCAGCAGCCAAGATCAGATAAGGAGCACCATATATTTT
TRBD2 | TRBJ2-1 | TRBV3-1 | few | CASSQRTSGGTLPQFF | TGTGCCAGCAGCCAAAGAACTAGCGGGGGAACCCTCCCACAGTTCTTC
TRBD2 | TRBJ2-1 | TRBV5-1 | . | CASSPETSGVYNEQFF | TGCGCCAGCAGCCCGGAGACTAGCGGGGTCTACAATGAGCAGTTCTTC
. | TRBJ2-5 | TRBV20-1 | . | CSARVNQETQYF | TGCAGTGCTAGAGTTAACCAAGAGACCCAGTACTTC
TRBD1 | TRBJ1-1 | TRBV6-2/TRBV6-3 | . | CASSPVRDSWGTEAFF | TGTGCCAGCAGTCCCGTCCGGGACAGCTGGGGAACTGAAGCTTTCTTT
TRBD1 | TRBJ2-2 | TRBV18 | . | CASSPYQSGQGSGELFF | TGTGCCAGCTCACCATACCAGTCGGGACAGGGGTCCGGGGAGCTGTTTTTT
. | TRBJ2-3 | TRBV6-5 | few | CASSYSGFEVGDTQYF | TGTGCCAGCAGTTACTCCGGCTTTGAGGTCGGAGATACGCAGTATTTT
TRBD2 | TRBJ2-7 | TRBV6-1 | . | CASSEVPTTSGGHEQYF | TGTGCCAGCAGTGAAGTTCCTACGACTAGCGGGGGCCACGAGCAGTACTTC
TRBD1 | TRBJ2-3 | TRBV7-3 | . | CASSFGTGANTDTQYF | TGTGCCAGCAGCTTCGGGACAGGGGCCAACACAGATACGCAGTATTTT
TRBD1 | TRBJ1-1 | TRBV19 | . | CASSIQGARTEAFF | TGTGCCAGTAGTATACAGGGGGCGAGGACTGAAGCTTTCTTT
. | TRBJ2-4 | TRBV6-1 | many | CASSGPGVAKNIQYF | TGTGCCAGCAGTGGGCCAGGGGTAGCCAAAAACATTCAGTACTTC
. | TRBJ1-1 | TRBV19 | many | CASTRGLNTEAFF | TGTGCCAGTACCCGGGGCTTGAACACTGAAGCTTTCTTT
. | TRBJ1-2 | TRBV4-1 | . | CASSLTLLGNYGYTF | TGCGCCAGCAGCCTAACTCTTTTAGGCAACTATGGCTACACCTTC
. | TRBJ2-5 | TRBV29-1 | many | CSVEDRHLQWGAGETQYF | TGCAGCGTTGAAGATCGCCACCTCCAATGGGGGGCTGGAGAGACCCAGTACTTC
. | TRBJ2-1 | TRBV5-1 | few | CASGPEGGDEQFF | TGCGCCAGCGGGCCTGAGGGGGGCGATGAGCAGTTCTTC
TRBD1 | TRBJ2-3 | TRBV2 | many | CASRGQAAGADTQYF | TGTGCCAGCAGGGGACAGGCGGCCGGAGCAGATACGCAGTATTTT
. | TRBJ2-3 | TRBV6-1 | few | CASSSPAGSPDTQYF | TGTGCCAGCAGCTCCCCCGCGGGTAGTCCAGATACGCAGTATTTT
. | TRBJ2-4 | TRBV2 | once | CASGTDRNIQYF | TGTGCCAGCGGGACCGACCGAAACATTCAGTACTTC
. | TRBJ2-1 | TRBV5-1 | few | CASSWAGQGSYNEQFF | TGCGCCAGCAGCTGGGCCGGGCAGGGCAGCTACAATGAGCAGTTCTTC
. | TRBJ1-3 | TRBV18 | . | CASSDGSGNTIYF | TGTGCCAGCTCAGACGGCTCTGGAAACACCATATATTTT
TRBD1 | TRBJ2-5 | TRBV20-1 | few | CSAKPGTGKETQYF | TGCAGTGCTAAGCCCGGGACAGGGAAAGAGACCCAGTACTTC
. | TRBJ1-6 | TRBV20-1 | . | CSALPGQGNSPLHF | TGCAGTGCACTCCCGGGGCAGGGGAATTCACCCCTCCACTTT
. | TRBJ1-5 | TRBV6-1 | . | CASSRAVGNQPQHF | TGTGCCAGCAGCCGAGCGGTGGGCAATCAGCCCCAGCATTTT
. | TRBJ1-5 | TRBV10-3 | . | CAISESGSWPQHF | TGTGCCATCAGTGAGTCGGGATCGTGGCCCCAGCATTTT